Shown below are 18 T cell receptor beta chains from a single sample sequenced in a study of blood T cells in healthy people across ages. A J-beta primer mix and a sample-barcoded 5' primer were used in a second PCR of roughly 7 to 12 cycles. TCRdb re-analysed the 5' RACE reads in MiXCR, keeping a single row per CDR3 protein. Among 600,000 to 800,000 distinct CDR3 sequences listed, approximately 52% were seen once. Specimen: blood. These receptors were taken from a woman aged 80 or over in good health.

This rearrangement joins TRBV20-1 to TRBJ2-4; D gene unclear. The J call is uncertain, as TRBJ2-7 better fits the DNA end. This CDR3 is built from 11 residues. Germline CDR1 is DFQATT and CDR2 is SNEGSKA (reference sequence). DNA of the CDR3: TGCAGTGCTAGAGTAGAGTACGAGCAGTACTTC. Residues: CSARVEYEQYF.

This clonotype was detected only a few times. CDR3 bases: TGCAGTGCTGCAGGGAGCTCCCGGGAGACCCAGTACTTC. Protein product: CSAAGSSRETQYF. This chain links TRBV20-1 with TRBJ2-5; D might be TRBD1 or TRBD2, each matching 5 bases. V was shortened by 5 bases and J by 5 bases, with 15 bases between the two germline ends. This CDR3 spans 13 amino acids. Germline CDR1 reads DFQATT; CDR2 reads SNEGSKA (reference sequence).

The rearrangement links TRBV6-6 to TRBJ2-7; D possibly corresponds to TRBD2 (5 bases). CDR1 MNHNY and CDR2 SVGAGI come from the germline V gene (reference sequence). The CDR3 runs to 15 residues. The ends were cut back, 0 bases at V and 7 bases at J, with 16 bases in the middle. The CDR3 sequence is CASSYSWELPGEQYF. The CDR3 bases are TGTGCCAGCAGTTACTCTTGGGAGCTACCTGGGGAGCAGTACTTC.

In its sample, this clonotype was seen many times. The V and J genes are TRBV10-2 and TRBJ2-7; D unclear. The CDR3 spans 11 residues. Germline V gives CDR1 WSHSY, CDR2 SAAADI. V was shortened by 4 bases and J by 2 bases, with 3 bases between the two germline ends. CDR3 coding DNA: TGCGCCAGCAGTGCCACCTACGAGCAGTACTTC. Amino acid sequence: CASSATYEQYF.

The genes are TRBV28 and TRBJ2-7; D not certain. V lost 5 bases and J lost 4, with 15 bases in between. The CDR3 totals 14 residues. Germline V gives CDR1 MDHEN, CDR2 SYDVKM. The CDR3 DNA reads TGTGCCAGCAGTACCCAGGTCCCCTTTTACGAGCAGTACTTC. This encodes CASSTQVPFYEQYF.

Here the CDR3 DNA reads TGCAGCGTTGTTCAGGAATTATACACTGAAGCTTTCTTT. Translated, it gives CSVVQELYTEAFF. The chain joins TRBV29-1 to TRBJ1-1; D is ambiguous. The CDR3 spans 13 residues. V shed 4 bases and J shed 3 bases, with 12 bases lying between them. Per the germline V gene, CDR1 is SQVTM and CDR2 is ANQGSEA.

The V and J genes are TRBV9 and TRBJ2-3; D is unresolved. Germline CDR1 is SGDLS and CDR2 is YYNGEE. Trimming pared 3 bases from V and 0 bases from J, leaving 8 bases between. The CDR3 contains 14 residues. The CDR3 reads CASSGGYSTDTQYF. CDR3 coding DNA: TGTGCCAGCAGCGGTGGGTATAGCACAGATACGCAGTATTTT.

The chain couples TRBV20-1 to TRBJ1-2; D gene unclear. This CDR3 is 14 amino acids long. CDR1 and CDR2 (germline): DFQATT, SNEGSKA (reference sequence). The V end lost 5 bases, the J end lost 0 bases, and 13 bases lay between the germline ends. CDR3 sequence: CSAPAGPSNYGYTF. CDR3 DNA sequence: TGCAGTGCTCCGGCGGGCCCCTCTAACTATGGCTACACCTTC.

DNA for the CDR3: TGTGCCAGCTCACCACCGGCCGTTAATGAGCAGTACTTC. Its protein is CASSPPAVNEQYF. V and J are TRBV18 and TRBJ2-5; no definite D call. The CDR3 has 13 amino acids. With 0 bases removed from V and 11 bases from J, the gap between germline ends came to 13 bases. The germline V gene encodes CDR1 KGHSH and CDR2 LQKENI.

This clonotype appeared many times. This chain connects TRBV12-3 or TRBV12-4 to TRBJ2-7; tentatively, D is TRBD1 or TRBD2 (5 bases each). This CDR3 has 14 residues. V gave up 6 bases and J gave up 2 bases, with 14 bases separating them. The CDR3 DNA reads as TGTGCCAGCAGGTTGGGGACGGCTACCTACGAGCAGTACTTC. Its protein is CASRLGTATYEQYF.

The V call is TRBV7-3, the J call TRBJ2-3; D tentatively reads TRBD1 or TRBD2 (5 bases each). The germline CDR1 and CDR2 sequences are SGHTA and FQGTGA. CDR3 length equals 15 residues. Trimming removed 5 bases at V and 3 bases at J, with 15 bases between. The CDR3 is CASSPSGTITDTQYF. CDR3 nucleotides: TGTGCCAGCAGCCCCTCGGGGACGATTACAGATACGCAGTATTTT.

V usage is TRBV20-1 and J usage is TRBJ1-4; D remains unclear. The germline CDR1 and CDR2 sequences are DFQATT and SNEGSKA (reference sequence). This CDR3 has 11 residues. Trimming took off 6 bases at V and 10 bases at J, with 12 bases between the two ends. The CDR3 nucleotides read TGCAGTGCCTATGACAAAGGAAAACTGTTTTTT. It is translated as CSAYDKGKLFF.

Points on this clonotype: Possible read error: a much larger clone is one base away. The CDR3 carries no conserved terminal phenylalanine or tryptophan, so it likely arises from a read error. The V and J genes are TRBV20-1 and TRBJ2-1; D is perhaps TRBD1 or TRBD2 (5 bases each). Germline V gene lookup returns CDR1 DFQATT and CDR2 SNEGSKA (reference sequence). The CDR3 has 15 amino acids. V was trimmed by 6 bases and J by 6 bases, leaving 21 bases between them. The CDR3: CSAFSRTQGVNEQFV. CDR3 sequence (DNA): TGCAGTGCCTTCTCCAGGACTCAGGGAGTCAATGAGCAGTTCGTC.

The chain couples TRBV20-1 to TRBJ1-2; D might be TRBD1 (5 bases). V dropped 1 base and J dropped 4 bases, with 10 bases sitting between them. Germline V gene lookup returns CDR1 DFQATT and CDR2 SNEGSKA (reference sequence). CDR3 length equals 13 residues. The CDR3 spells CSARGGAGYGYTF. DNA for the CDR3: TGCAGTGCTAGAGGGGGCGCGGGCTATGGCTACACCTTC.

The rearrangement uses TRBV12-3 or TRBV12-4 and TRBJ2-3, with D unresolved. V was shortened by 6 bases and J by 6 bases, with 19 bases between the two germline ends. CDR3 length: 15 amino acids. The CDR3 coding sequence is TGTGCCAGCAGAAGGCAACCACCCAGTTTGGATACGCAGTATTTT. Translated, it gives CASRRQPPSLDTQYF.

In regard to this clonotype: Given a much more abundant clone one base away, this may be a read error. The V call is TRBV2, the J call TRBJ2-1, with D perhaps TRBD2 (6 bases). Per germline, CDR1 SNHLY and CDR2 FYNNEI. The CDR3 covers 14 residues. The CDR3 region has the DNA TGTGCCAGCAGTGAGCTAGCGTCCTACAATGGGCAGTTCTTC. It encodes CASSELASYNGQFF.

This clonotype was detected many times. The J gene is TRBJ2-1, the V gene TRBV2; D might be TRBD1 (6 bases). Germline loops: CDR1 SNHLY, CDR2 FYNNEI. Trimming pared 10 bases from V and 8 bases from J, leaving 21 bases between. The CDR3 length is 14 residues. The CDR3 region is CATQDSYFSDEQFF. CDR3 nucleotides: TGTGCCACCCAGGACAGCTACTTTAGCGATGAGCAGTTCTTC.

The gene calls are TRBV6-6 and TRBJ2-1; 7 nucleotides agree with TRBD1. The trim removed 6 bases at V and 9 bases at J, leaving 2 bases unmatched. CDR1 MNHNY and CDR2 SVGAGI come from the germline V gene (reference sequence). There are 11 residues in the CDR3. The CDR3 DNA sequence: TGTGCCAGCAGGGACAGGCGTGAGCAGTTCTTC. This encodes CASRDRREQFF.